In its sample, the clone carrying this TCR beta chain was seen a few times. Measured with immunoSEQ multiplex PCR; TCRdb has only the in-frame clones, and not every one. Among about 2,100 clones, 20% to 25% were seen once, and the ten largest hold roughly a quarter. The sample comes from a study of T cells in localized non-small cell lung cancer. This CDR3 contains 12 residues. V was pared by 5 bases and J by 6 bases, with 10 bases between. Germline CDR1 is SGDLS and CDR2 is YYNGEE. The sequence was collected from a woman aged 40-69 years with stage I lung adenocarcinoma. The sample consisted of lung tumor tissue, taken before any cancer treatment. This chain links TRBV9 with TRBJ2-3; D unresolved. In DNA form, the CDR3 reads TGTGCCAGCAGTATCCTGGGGGATACGCAGTATTTT. Its translation: CASSILGDTQYF.